The 17 T cell receptor beta chains below were found in one sample sequenced in a study of quantifying T cell responses using KT2 cells. Study-level information: Reverse transcription used primers in the TCR alpha and beta constant regions.

An oligo carrying a UMI was ligated to the cDNA 3' end. The first PCR ran 3 to 5 cycles with an equimolar RC1.1 and RC1.2 beta primer mix. TCRdb analysed the UMI-ligation and nested PCR reads with MiXCR anew, one entry per CDR3 protein. The sample lists about 33,000 distinct CDR3 sequences; over 9% were seen once. The sequencing sample was made of PBMCs spiked with cells of the T cell clone KT2. The receptors were gathered from a human donor.

This chain links TRBV7-2 with TRBJ2-3; D remains unclear. The CDR3 length is 16 residues. The germline V gene encodes CDR1 SGHTA and CDR2 FQGNSA. Trimming stripped 1 base from V and 0 bases from J, with 11 bases between. The CDR3 loop is CASSLGGSPSTDTQYF. The CDR3 DNA reads TGTGCCAGCAGCTTAGGTGGCAGCCCCAGCACAGATACGCAGTATTTT.

This clonotype is medium-sized in the sample. The chain is built from TRBV4-3 and TRBJ2-1; 9 nucleotides match TRBD2. CDR3 length: 16 residues. Germline loops: CDR1 LGHNA, CDR2 YSLEER. Trimming took 0 bases from V and 7 from J; bases not matched to a gene: 7. The CDR3 loop reads CASSQDLAGGRNEQFF. DNA for the CDR3: TGCGCCAGCAGCCAAGATCTTGCGGGAGGGCGGAATGAGCAGTTCTTC.

This clonotype was seen only a few times. This chain joins TRBV7-2 and TRBJ2-2; no definite D call. Trimming left V 6 bases short and J 6 bases short, with 8 bases between. The germline V gene has CDR1 SGHTA and CDR2 FQGNSA. This CDR3 contains 12 residues. Here the CDR3 DNA reads TGTGCCAGCAGACCCCCCCCCGGGGAGCTGTTTTTT. Protein product: CASRPPPGELFF.

As to this clonotype: This may come from a read error, since a much larger clone is one base off. The chain combines TRBV18 with TRBJ1-5, with 8 bases that match TRBD1. CDR3 size: 18 residues. Germline lookup yields CDR1 KGHSH and CDR2 LQKENI. The CDR3 DNA reads as TGTGCCAGCTCACGTCGGGGACAGGCAACGATCCGGAATCGGCCCCAGCATTTT. Residues: CASSRRGQATIRNRPQHF.

This clonotype showed up many times. This rearrangement joins TRBV9 to TRBJ2-2; D is ambiguous. This CDR3 has 12 amino acids. The V end lost 5 bases, the J end lost 7 bases, and 9 bases lay between the germline ends. CDR1 and CDR2 from the germline V gene are SGDLS and YYNGEE. The CDR3 reads CASSLAVGELFF. The DNA for the CDR3 is TGTGCCAGCAGTCTCGCGGTCGGGGAGCTGTTTTTT.

This clonotype was recorded at least ten times. The genes are TRBV24-1 and TRBJ2-7; 7 bases map to TRBD1. This CDR3 comprises 13 residues. Looked up from germline, CDR1 is KGHDR and CDR2 is SFDVKD. The J segment lost 0 bases and the V segment lost 8 bases, leaving 3 bases of the junction unmatched. CDR3: CATTTGSSYEQYF. Here the CDR3 DNA reads TGTGCCACCACGACAGGGAGCTCCTACGAGCAGTACTTC.

The rearrangement uses TRBV6-6 and TRBJ2-5, with 9 bases aligning to TRBD2. V dropped 4 bases and J dropped 0; count of bases not matched to a gene: 3. This CDR3 is 15 amino acids long. The germline V gene has CDR1 MNHNY and CDR2 SVGAGI (reference sequence). The CDR3 loop is CASSFTSGYQETQYF. Here the CDR3 DNA reads TGTGCCAGCAGTTTTACTAGCGGGTACCAAGAGACCCAGTACTTC.

In this sample, this clonotype turned up a few times. V and J are TRBV7-7 and TRBJ2-5; D may be TRBD2 (6 bases). In germline, CDR1 is SSHAT, CDR2 FNYEAQ (reference sequence). The CDR3 consists of 12 residues. The V end lost 8 bases, the J end lost 9 bases, and 16 bases lay between the germline ends. The DNA of the CDR3 is TGTGCCAGCCCGGGCCCGGGGGTGGCCCAGTACTTC. Translated: CASPGPGVAQYF.

This clonotype was seen more than once but under ten times. The chain uses TRBV5-5 and TRBJ2-1; 10 positions agree with TRBD1. The CDR3 is 17 residues long. The germline CDR1 and CDR2 sequences are SGHKS and YYEKEE (reference sequence). V shed 1 base and J 3 bases; nucleotides not matched to a gene: 7. In nucleotides, the CDR3 is TGTGCCAGCAGCTTGAATGTCGGACAGGGGGTCTACAATGAGCAGTTCTTC. Protein product: CASSLNVGQGVYNEQFF. The entire variable domain, with the rest obtained from reference TRBV5-5 and TRBJ2-1, is as follows: DAGVTQSPTHLIKTRGQQVTLRCSPISGHKSVSWYQQVLGQGPQFIFQYYEKEERGRGNFPDRFSARQFPNYSSELNVNALLLGDSALYLCASSLNVGQGVYNEQFFGPGTRLTVL.

This clonotype has a handful of counts. This chain uses TRBV6-5 with TRBJ2-7, with TRBD2 matching 12 bases. This CDR3 region has 17 residues. Looked up from germline, CDR1 is MNHEY and CDR2 is SVGAGI. V lost 6 bases to trimming and J lost 4 bases; unmatched junction nucleotides: 13. CDR3 nucleotide sequence: TGTGCCAGCAGCACCACTAGCGGGAGGACGGCAAAGTACGAGCAGTACTTC. This translates into CASSTTSGRTAKYEQYF.

This clonotype was counted many times. The chain has TRBV11-2 and TRBJ1-2; perhaps TRBD1 as D (6 bases). V shed 3 bases and J shed 4 bases, with 12 bases lying between them. The CDR3 has 14 residues. Germline V lookup: CDR1 SGHAT, CDR2 FQNNGV. Here the CDR3 reads CASSFGGPGYGYTF. CDR3 nucleotide sequence: TGTGCCAGCAGCTTTGGGGGCCCGGGCTATGGCTACACCTTC.

The V call is TRBV7-6, the J call TRBJ2-7, with a tentative D call TRBD2 (5 bases). V was pared by 1 base and J by 6 bases, with 13 bases between. Per the germline V gene, CDR1 is SGHVS and CDR2 is FNYEAQ. CDR3 size: 14 residues. This CDR3 is CASSLEKGAIEQYF. CDR3 bases: TGTGCCAGCAGCTTAGAGAAGGGAGCGATCGAGCAGTACTTC.

This clonotype turned up a few times. V and J are TRBV6-5 and TRBJ1-1, with D uncertain. V was pared by 4 bases and J by 1 base, with 4 bases between. The CDR3 spans 12 residues. Germline assignment: CDR1 MNHEY and CDR2 SVGAGI. The CDR3 sequence is CASSFRNTEAFF. The CDR3 DNA follows: TGTGCCAGCAGTTTCAGGAACACTGAAGCTTTCTTT.

This clonotype was detected only a few times. The chain carries TRBV20-1 and TRBJ1-1; D not certain. Germline V lookup: CDR1 DFQATT, CDR2 SNEGSKA (reference sequence). CDR3 length: 15 residues. V gave up 5 bases and J gave up 11 bases, with 27 bases separating them. Here the CDR3 reads CSAPRGGRGSGSAFF. The CDR3 coding sequence is TGCAGTGCTCCCCGCGGAGGGCGCGGGAGCGGATCGGCTTTCTTT.

The chain employs TRBV27 and TRBJ2-3, with D perhaps matching TRBD2 (5 bases). The V and J ends lost 8 bases and 9 bases respectively, with 12 bases between them. CDR1 MNHEY and CDR2 SMNVEV come from the germline V gene (reference sequence). This CDR3 has 11 residues. The CDR3 bases are TGTGCCAGCGGCCGGGATCAAACGCAGTATTTT. Translating gives CASGRDQTQYF.

There are many counts of this clonotype. The chain joins TRBV5-1 to TRBJ2-7, with D maybe TRBD2 (6 bases). This CDR3 has 14 residues. Trimming took 1 base from V and 2 from J, leaving 10 bases between them. Germline loops: CDR1 SGHRS, CDR2 YFSETQ. CDR3 in amino acids: CASSLSGRAYEQYF. Here the CDR3 DNA reads TGCGCCAGCAGCTTGTCCGGGAGAGCCTACGAGCAGTACTTC. Full variable domain (outside the CDR3, taken from reference TRBV5-1 and TRBJ2-7): KAGVTQTPRYLIKTRGQQVTLSCSPISGHRSVSWYQQTPGQGLQFLFEYFSETQRNKGNFPGRFSGRQFSNSRSEMNVSTLELGDSALYLCASSLSGRAYEQYFGPGTRLTVT.

The chain uses TRBV6-1 and TRBJ2-3; 10 bases fit TRBD1. J gave up 6 bases and V 4 bases, and 13 bases lay outside the gene matches. This CDR3 has 17 residues. Germline V gene sequence: CDR1 MNHNS, CDR2 SASEGT. The CDR3 loop reads CASSVTPGQGRGDTQYF. CDR3 sequence (DNA): TGTGCCAGCAGTGTGACACCGGGACAGGGGAGAGGGGATACGCAGTATTTT.